What follows are 11 T cell receptor beta chains derived from one specimen sequenced in a study of shared clonotypes between healthy human individuals. The repertoire was sequenced with immunoSEQ multiplex PCR; TCRdb's copy has only in-frame clones and lacks some. Of about 510,000 clones in the sample, about four fifths were seen once. The source material was PBMCs. Receptor source: a woman aged 40 to 50 in good health. Some clones in this sample may be carry-over from other donors' samples.

The sample holds many counts of this clone. V usage is TRBV6-6 and J usage is TRBJ1-5, with D possibly TRBD1 on 5 matching bases. The V gene's germline CDR1 is MNHNY and CDR2 SVGAGI (reference sequence). Trimming removed 6 bases from V and 1 base from J, with 10 bases in between. This CDR3 comprises 14 residues. CDR3 sequence reads: CASSRDGSNQPQHF. DNA for the CDR3: TGTGCCAGCAGCAGGGACGGCAGCAATCAGCCCCAGCATTTT.

This chain connects TRBV7-6 to TRBJ2-7, with 8 bases aligning to TRBD2. This CDR3 region has 14 residues. With V trimmed by 2 bases and J by 6 bases, 6 bases remained unmatched. Per the germline V gene, CDR1 is SGHVS and CDR2 is FNYEAQ. DNA of the CDR3: TGTGCCAGCAGCTTATCGGGACTAGTTGCCGAGCAGTACTTC. It codes for CASSLSGLVAEQYF.

This chain links TRBV6-5 with TRBJ2-1; D might be TRBD1 or TRBD2, each matching 6 bases. The CDR3 length is 15 residues. The V end lost 5 bases, the J end lost 7 bases, and 18 bases lay between the germline ends. The germline V gene encodes CDR1 MNHEY and CDR2 SVGAGI. The CDR3 protein is CASSPQAGGKNEQFF. The DNA for the CDR3 is TGTGCCAGCAGTCCTCAGGCCGGGGGCAAGAATGAGCAGTTCTTC.

This chain uses TRBV28 with TRBJ2-1; maybe TRBD1 (6 bases). The V gene's germline CDR1 is MDHEN and CDR2 SYDVKM. The CDR3 covers 15 residues. V lost 3 bases to trimming and J lost 4 bases, with 13 bases between them. The CDR3 region has the DNA TGTGCCAGCAGTTTTTCAGGGGTGAGGTACAATGAGCAGTTCTTC. Translating gives CASSFSGVRYNEQFF. The whole variable domain, remainder taken from reference TRBV28 and TRBJ2-1, is DVKVTQSSRYLVKRTGEKVFLECVQDMDHENMFWYRQDPGLGLRLIYFSYDVKMKEKGDIPEGYSVSREKKERFSLILESASTNQTSMYLCASSFSGVRYNEQFFGPGTRLTVL.

The rearrangement links TRBV7-8 to TRBJ2-7; D unclear. This CDR3 is 16 amino acids long. The germline V gene has CDR1 SGHVS and CDR2 FQNEAQ. Trimming removed 1 base from V and 0 bases from J, with 13 bases in between. DNA for the CDR3: TGTGCCAGCAGCTTAGAATTCCGACACGACTCCTACGAGCAGTACTTC. Protein product: CASSLEFRHDSYEQYF.

V usage is TRBV6-5 and J usage is TRBJ1-5; D remains unclear. The CDR3 runs 14 residues. The V gene's germline CDR1 is MNHEY and CDR2 SVGAGI. Between the trimmed V and J ends, which lost 2 bases and 7 bases, there was a span of 12 bases. The CDR3 sequence: CASSYGRSAQPQHF. The CDR3 coding sequence is TGTGCCAGCAGTTACGGTCGGTCCGCGCAGCCCCAGCATTTT.

The V gene is TRBV7-2, the J gene TRBJ1-1, with D maybe TRBD1 (5 bases). V was shortened by 1 base and J by 3 bases, with 9 bases between the two germline ends. Germline V gene sequence: CDR1 SGHTA, CDR2 FQGNSA. CDR3 length: 14 residues. In DNA form, the CDR3 reads TGTGCCAGCAGCTTAGGGCGGGGGGACACTGAAGCTTTCTTT. It yields the protein CASSLGRGDTEAFF.

This sequence joins TRBV28 and TRBJ2-1, with 9 bases matching TRBD1. Germline CDR1 is MDHEN and CDR2 is SYDVKM. The V and J ends lost 6 bases and 9 bases, in that order; junction bases with no gene match: 9. CDR3 length: 14 amino acids. The CDR3, as DNA: TGTGCCAGCAGCACGGACAGGGGAAGTCGTGAGCAGTTCTTC. It specifies CASSTDRGSREQFF. The full variable domain, its missing parts supplied by reference TRBV28 and TRBJ2-1, is DVKVTQSSRYLVKRTGEKVFLECVQDMDHENMFWYRQDPGLGLRLIYFSYDVKMKEKGDIPEGYSVSREKKERFSLILESASTNQTSMYLCASSTDRGSREQFFGPGTRLTVL.

The rearrangement joins TRBV5-5 to TRBJ2-5; 7 bases match TRBD1. Germline assignment: CDR1 SGHKS and CDR2 YYEKEE (reference sequence). The CDR3 extends over 14 amino acids. V shed 4 bases, J shed 1 base, and the junction held 4 bases outside the gene matches. CDR3 protein: CASSVGTVQETQYF. CDR3 sequence (DNA): TGTGCCAGCAGCGTAGGGACAGTCCAAGAGACCCAGTACTTC.

This clone has only one observation. This chain links TRBV6-5 with TRBJ1-3; D gene unclear. Germline V gene lookup returns CDR1 MNHEY and CDR2 SVGAGI. The CDR3 contains 14 residues. The V gene lost 7 bases and the J gene lost 4 bases, with 14 bases spanning the gap. DNA for the CDR3: TGTGCCAGCAATAGTCGGGCAGAGGGAAACACCATATATTTT. It yields the protein CASNSRAEGNTIYF.

Details on this clone: Other DNA sequences in this sample translate to the same CDR3. The V call is TRBV2, the J call TRBJ1-5, with D hard to call. Between the trimmed V and J ends, which lost 0 bases and 4 bases, there was a span of 1 base. The CDR3 covers 12 residues. Germline V CDR1 and CDR2: SNHLY, FYNNEI. Here the CDR3 DNA reads TGTGCCAGCAGTGAAGCTAATCAGCCCCAGCATTTT. Protein sequence: CASSEANQPQHF.